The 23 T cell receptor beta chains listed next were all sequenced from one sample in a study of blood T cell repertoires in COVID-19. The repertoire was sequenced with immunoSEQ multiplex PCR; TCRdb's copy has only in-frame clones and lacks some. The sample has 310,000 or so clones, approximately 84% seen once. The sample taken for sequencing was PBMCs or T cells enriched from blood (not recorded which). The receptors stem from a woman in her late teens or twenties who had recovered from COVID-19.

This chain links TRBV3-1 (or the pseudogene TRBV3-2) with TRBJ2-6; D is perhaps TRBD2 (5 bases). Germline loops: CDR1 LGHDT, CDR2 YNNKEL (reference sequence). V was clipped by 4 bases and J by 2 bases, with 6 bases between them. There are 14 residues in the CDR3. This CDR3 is CASSPEAGANVLTF. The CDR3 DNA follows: TGTGCCAGCAGCCCGGAGGCTGGGGCCAACGTCCTGACTTTC.

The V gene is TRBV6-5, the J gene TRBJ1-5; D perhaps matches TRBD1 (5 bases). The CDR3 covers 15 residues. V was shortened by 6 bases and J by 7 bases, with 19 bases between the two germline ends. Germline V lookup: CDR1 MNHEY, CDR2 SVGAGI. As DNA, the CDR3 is TGTGCCAGCAGGACCAGTCGGGTGCCAGGGCAGCCCCAGCATTTT. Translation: CASRTSRVPGQPQHF.

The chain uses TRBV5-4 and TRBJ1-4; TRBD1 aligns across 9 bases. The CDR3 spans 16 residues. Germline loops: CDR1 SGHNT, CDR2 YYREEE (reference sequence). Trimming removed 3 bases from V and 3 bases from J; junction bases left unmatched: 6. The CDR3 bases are TGTGCCAGCAGCTCCGGACAGGGGCTTCCTAATGAAAAACTGTTTTTT. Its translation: CASSSGQGLPNEKLFF.

CDR3 DNA: TGCGCCAGCAGTCAATTGAGAGGGATGGATTATGAAGCTTTCTTT. It specifies CASSQLRGMDYEAFF. The J gene is TRBJ1-1, the V gene TRBV23-1, with unresolved D. TRBV23-1 belongs to the ORF category, with a function that is uncertain. V shed 1 base and J shed 7 bases, with 16 bases lying between them. The CDR3 is 15 amino acids.

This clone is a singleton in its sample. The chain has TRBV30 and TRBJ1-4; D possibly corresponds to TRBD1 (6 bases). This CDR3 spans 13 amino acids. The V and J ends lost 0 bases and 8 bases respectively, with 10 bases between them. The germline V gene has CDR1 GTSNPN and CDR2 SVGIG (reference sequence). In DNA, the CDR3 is TGTGCCTGGAGTGTACACAGGGAGGAAAAACTGTTTTTT. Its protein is CAWSVHREEKLFF.

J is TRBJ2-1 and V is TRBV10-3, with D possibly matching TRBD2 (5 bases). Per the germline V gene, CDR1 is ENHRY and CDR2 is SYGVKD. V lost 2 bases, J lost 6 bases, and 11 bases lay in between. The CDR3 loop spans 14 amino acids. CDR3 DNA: TGTGCCATCAGTGAGGACCCCACTAGCAATGAGCAGTTCTTC. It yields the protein CAISEDPTSNEQFF.

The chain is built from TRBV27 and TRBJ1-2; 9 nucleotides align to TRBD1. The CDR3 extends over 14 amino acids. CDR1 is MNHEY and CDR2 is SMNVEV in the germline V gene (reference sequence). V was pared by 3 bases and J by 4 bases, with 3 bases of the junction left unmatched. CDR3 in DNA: TGTGCCAGCAGTTTGACAGGGGGAGGCTATGGCTACACCTTC. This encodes CASSLTGGGYGYTF.

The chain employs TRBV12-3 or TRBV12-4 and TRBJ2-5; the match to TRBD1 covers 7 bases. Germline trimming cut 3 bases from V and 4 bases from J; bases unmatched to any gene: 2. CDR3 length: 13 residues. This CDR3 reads CASSFDRAETQYF. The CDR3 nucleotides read TGTGCCAGCAGTTTCGACAGGGCAGAGACCCAGTACTTC.

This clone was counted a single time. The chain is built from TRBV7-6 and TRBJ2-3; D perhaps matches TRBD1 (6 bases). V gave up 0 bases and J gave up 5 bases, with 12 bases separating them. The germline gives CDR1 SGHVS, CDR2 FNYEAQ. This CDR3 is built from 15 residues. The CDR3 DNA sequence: TGTGCCAGCAGCTTAGCGGGGGCCCTGGGAGATACGCAGTATTTT. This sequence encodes CASSLAGALGDTQYF. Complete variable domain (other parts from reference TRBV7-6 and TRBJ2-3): GAGVSQSPRYKVTKRGQDVALRCDPISGHVSLYWYRQALGQGPEFLTYFNYEAQQDKSGLPNDRFSAERPEGSISTLTIQRTEQRDSAMYRCASSLAGALGDTQYFGPGTRLTVL.

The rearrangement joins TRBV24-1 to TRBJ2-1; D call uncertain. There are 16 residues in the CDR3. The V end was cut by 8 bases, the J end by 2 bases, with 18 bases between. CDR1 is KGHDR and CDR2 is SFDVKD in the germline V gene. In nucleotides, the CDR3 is TGTGCCACCACAGATCCCCGGGTTAACCCCTACAATGAGCAGTTCTTC. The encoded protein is CATTDPRVNPYNEQFF.

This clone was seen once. The CDR3 coding sequence is TGTGCCAGCAGCCAGACACTTATAGACTCCTACGAGCAGTACTTC. Residues: CASSQTLIDSYEQYF. This chain joins TRBV7-8 and TRBJ2-7; D is unclear. The V gene lost 5 bases and the J gene lost 0 bases, with 14 bases spanning the gap. The CDR3 loop spans 15 amino acids. Germline lookup yields CDR1 SGHVS and CDR2 FQNEAQ.

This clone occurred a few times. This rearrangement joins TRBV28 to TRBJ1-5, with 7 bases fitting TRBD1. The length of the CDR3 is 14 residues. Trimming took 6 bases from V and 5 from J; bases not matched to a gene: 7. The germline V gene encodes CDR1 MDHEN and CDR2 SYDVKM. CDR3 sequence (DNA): TGTGCCAGCAGCGGGGGGGACAGCGATCAGCCCCAGCATTTT. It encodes CASSGGDSDQPQHF.

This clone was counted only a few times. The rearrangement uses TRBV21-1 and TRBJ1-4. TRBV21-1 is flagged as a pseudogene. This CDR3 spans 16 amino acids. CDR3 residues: CASSKGGRGASEKLFF. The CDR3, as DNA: TGTGCCAGCAGCAAAGGTGGGCGGGGGGCGAGCGAAAAACTGTTTTTT.

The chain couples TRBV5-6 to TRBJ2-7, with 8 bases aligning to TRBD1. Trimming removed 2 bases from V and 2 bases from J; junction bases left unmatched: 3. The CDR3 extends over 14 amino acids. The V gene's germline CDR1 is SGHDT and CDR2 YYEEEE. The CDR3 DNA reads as TGTGCCAGCAGCTTTCAGGGGGCGACCTACGAGCAGTACTTC. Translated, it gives CASSFQGATYEQYF. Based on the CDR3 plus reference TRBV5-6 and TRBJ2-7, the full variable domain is DAGVTQSPTHLIKTRGQQVTLRCSPKSGHDTVSWYQQALGQGPQFIFQYYEEEERQRGNFPDRFSGHQFPNYSSELNVNALLLGDSALYLCASSFQGATYEQYFGPGTRLTVT.

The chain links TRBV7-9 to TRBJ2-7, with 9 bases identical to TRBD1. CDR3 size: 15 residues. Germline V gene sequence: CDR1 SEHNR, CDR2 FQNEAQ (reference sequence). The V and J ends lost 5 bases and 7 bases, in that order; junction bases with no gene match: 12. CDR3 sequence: CASSIPVDRGGEQYF. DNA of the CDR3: TGTGCCAGCAGCATCCCGGTGGACAGGGGCGGGGAGCAGTACTTC.

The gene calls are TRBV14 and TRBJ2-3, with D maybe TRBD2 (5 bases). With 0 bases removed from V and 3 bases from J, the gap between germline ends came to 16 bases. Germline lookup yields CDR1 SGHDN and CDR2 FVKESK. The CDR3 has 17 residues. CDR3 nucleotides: TGTGCCAGCAGCCAAGATTGGTTTATACGACTAACAGATACGCAGTATTTT. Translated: CASSQDWFIRLTDTQYF. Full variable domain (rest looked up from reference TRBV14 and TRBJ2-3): EAGVTQFPSHSVIEKGQTVTLRCDPISGHDNLYWYRRVMGKEIKFLLHFVKESKQDESGMPNNRFLAERTGGTYSTLKVQPAELEDSGVYFCASSQDWFIRLTDTQYFGPGTRLTVL.

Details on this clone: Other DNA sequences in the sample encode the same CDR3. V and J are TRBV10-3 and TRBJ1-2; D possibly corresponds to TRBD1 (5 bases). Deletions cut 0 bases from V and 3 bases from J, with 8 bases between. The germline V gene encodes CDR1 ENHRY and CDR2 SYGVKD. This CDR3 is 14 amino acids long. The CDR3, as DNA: TGTGCCATCAGTGAGTCTGGCAGGGACTATGGCTACACCTTC. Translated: CAISESGRDYGYTF.

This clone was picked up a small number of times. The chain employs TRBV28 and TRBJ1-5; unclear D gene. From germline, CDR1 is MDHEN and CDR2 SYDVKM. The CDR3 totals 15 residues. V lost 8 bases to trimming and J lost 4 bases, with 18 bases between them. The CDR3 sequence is CASYQLLEGNQPQHF. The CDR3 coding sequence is TGTGCCAGCTACCAACTTTTGGAGGGTAATCAGCCCCAGCATTTT.

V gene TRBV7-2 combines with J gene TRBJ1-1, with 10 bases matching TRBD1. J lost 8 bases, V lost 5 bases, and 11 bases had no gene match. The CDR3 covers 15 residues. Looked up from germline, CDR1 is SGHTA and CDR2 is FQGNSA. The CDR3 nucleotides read TGTGCCAGCAGCGCCCGACAGGGGGCAGGTGCGGAAGCTTTCTTT. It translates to CASSARQGAGAEAFF.

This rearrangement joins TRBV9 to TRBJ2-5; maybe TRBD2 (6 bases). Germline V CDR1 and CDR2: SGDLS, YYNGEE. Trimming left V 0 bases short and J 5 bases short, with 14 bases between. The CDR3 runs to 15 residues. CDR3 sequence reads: CASSVAYGSGETQYF. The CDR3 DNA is TGTGCCAGCAGCGTAGCATACGGGAGTGGCGAGACCCAGTACTTC.

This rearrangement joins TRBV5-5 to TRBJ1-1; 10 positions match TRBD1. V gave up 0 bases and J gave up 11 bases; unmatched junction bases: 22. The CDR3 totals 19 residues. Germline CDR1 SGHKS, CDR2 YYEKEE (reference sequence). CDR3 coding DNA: TGTGCCAGCAGCTTGGCCCCTCCTAATTCCGGGACAGGGGTATCTGGGGCTTTCTTT. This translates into CASSLAPPNSGTGVSGAFF.

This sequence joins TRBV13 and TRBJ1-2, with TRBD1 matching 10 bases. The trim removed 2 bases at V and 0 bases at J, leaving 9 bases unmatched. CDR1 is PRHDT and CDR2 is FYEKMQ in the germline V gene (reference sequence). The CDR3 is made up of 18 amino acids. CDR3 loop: CASSLKRGTGAPNYGYTF. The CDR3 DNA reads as TGTGCCAGCAGCTTAAAAAGGGGGACAGGGGCTCCTAACTATGGCTACACCTTC.

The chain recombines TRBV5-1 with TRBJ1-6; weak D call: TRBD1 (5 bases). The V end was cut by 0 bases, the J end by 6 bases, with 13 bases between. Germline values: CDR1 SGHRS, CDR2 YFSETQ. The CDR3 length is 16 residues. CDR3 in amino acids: CASSLASQGPNSPLHF. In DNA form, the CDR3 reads TGCGCCAGCAGCTTGGCCAGTCAGGGTCCTAATTCACCCCTCCACTTT.